A single sample gave rise to the 3 T cell receptor beta chains below, sequenced in a study of CD8+ T cells in alopecia areata. Following extraction, RNA underwent reverse transcription to cDNA, which served as the sequencing template. Produced via immunoSEQ multiplex PCR; TCRdb's table is partial and in-frame only. The table shows about 170,000 clones, with less than 80% occurring only once. This material consisted of CD8+ T cells sorted from blood, taken at week 0. Every receptor here comes from a human donor with alopecia areata.

In this sample, this clone turned up a few times. This chain's CDR3 is CASSFNPANTGELFF. CDR3 sequence (DNA): TGTGCCAGCAGCTTTAATCCGGCGAACACCGGGGAGCTGTTTTTT. The chain links TRBV5-5 to TRBJ2-2; no firm D call. The CDR3 sequence is 15 residues long. Germline V gene sequence: CDR1 SGHKS, CDR2 YYEKEE (reference sequence). Trimming removed 2 bases from V and 0 bases from J, with 8 bases in between.

The chain has TRBV7-2 and TRBJ2-3, with 12 bases identical to TRBD2. The CDR3 consists of 15 residues. V shed 10 bases, J shed 2 bases, and the junction held 7 bases outside the gene matches. Per the germline V gene, CDR1 is SGHTA and CDR2 is FQGNSA. The CDR3 region has the DNA TGTGCCAACGAACTAGCGGGGGGACCCACAGATACGCAGTATTTT. Its protein product is CANELAGGPTDTQYF. The full variable domain, with the rest looked up from reference TRBV7-2 and TRBJ2-3, is GAGVSQSPSNKVTEKGKDVELRCDPISGHTALYWYRQSLGQGLEFLIYFQGNSAPDKSGLPSDRFSAERTGGSVSTLTIQRTQQEDSAVYLCANELAGGPTDTQYFGPGTRLTVL.

This chain connects TRBV5-1 to TRBJ1-2; TRBD1 might be the D (5 bases). This CDR3 contains 12 residues. In germline, CDR1 is SGHRS, CDR2 YFSETQ. The germline V and J ends were trimmed by 3 bases and 6 bases, with 9 bases remaining between them. The CDR3 nucleotides are TGCGCCAGCAGCTGGGACGGTGATGGCTACACCTTC. Amino acids: CASSWDGDGYTF.